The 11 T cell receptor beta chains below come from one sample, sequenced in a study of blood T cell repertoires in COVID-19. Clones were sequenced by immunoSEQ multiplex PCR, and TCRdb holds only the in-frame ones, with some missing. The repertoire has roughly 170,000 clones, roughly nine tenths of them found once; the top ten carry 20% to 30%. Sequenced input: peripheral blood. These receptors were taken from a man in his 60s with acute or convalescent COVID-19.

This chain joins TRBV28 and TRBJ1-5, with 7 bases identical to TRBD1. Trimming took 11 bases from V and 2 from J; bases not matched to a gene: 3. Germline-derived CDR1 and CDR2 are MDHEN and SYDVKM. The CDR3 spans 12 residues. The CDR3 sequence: CAGTGGNQPQHF. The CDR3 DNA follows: TGTGCCGGCACAGGGGGCAATCAGCCCCAGCATTTT.

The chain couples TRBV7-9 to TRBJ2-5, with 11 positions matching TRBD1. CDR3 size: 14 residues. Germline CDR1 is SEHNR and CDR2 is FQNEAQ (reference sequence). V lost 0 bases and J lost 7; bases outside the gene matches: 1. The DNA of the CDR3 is TGTGCCAGCAGCTTAGCGGACAGGGGGCTGACCCAGTACTTC. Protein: CASSLADRGLTQYF.

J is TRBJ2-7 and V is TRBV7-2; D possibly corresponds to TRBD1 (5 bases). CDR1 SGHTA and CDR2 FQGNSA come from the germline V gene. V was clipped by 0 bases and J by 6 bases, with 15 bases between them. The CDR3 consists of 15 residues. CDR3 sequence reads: CASSLARLGRGEQYF. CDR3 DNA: TGTGCCAGCAGCTTAGCGCGGCTGGGAAGGGGCGAGCAGTACTTC.

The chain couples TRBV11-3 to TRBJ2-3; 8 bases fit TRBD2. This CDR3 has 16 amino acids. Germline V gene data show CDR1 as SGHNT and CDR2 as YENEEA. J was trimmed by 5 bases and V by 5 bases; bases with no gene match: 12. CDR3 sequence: CASSPGGAGALDTQYF. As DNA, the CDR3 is TGTGCCAGCAGCCCCGGAGGAGCGGGGGCCTTAGATACGCAGTATTTT.

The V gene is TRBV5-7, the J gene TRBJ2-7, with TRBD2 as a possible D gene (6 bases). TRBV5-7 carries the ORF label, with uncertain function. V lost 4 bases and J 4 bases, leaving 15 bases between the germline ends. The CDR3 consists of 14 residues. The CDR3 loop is CASSGNPRGYEQYV. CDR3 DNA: TGTGCCAGCAGCGGAAACCCTCGGGGGTACGAGCAGTACGTC.

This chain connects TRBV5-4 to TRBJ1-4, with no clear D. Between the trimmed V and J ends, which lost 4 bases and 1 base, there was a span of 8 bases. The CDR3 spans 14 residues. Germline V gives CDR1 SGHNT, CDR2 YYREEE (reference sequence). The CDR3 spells CASSRIGTNEKLFF. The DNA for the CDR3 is TGTGCCAGCAGCCGTATCGGAACTAATGAAAAACTGTTTTTT.

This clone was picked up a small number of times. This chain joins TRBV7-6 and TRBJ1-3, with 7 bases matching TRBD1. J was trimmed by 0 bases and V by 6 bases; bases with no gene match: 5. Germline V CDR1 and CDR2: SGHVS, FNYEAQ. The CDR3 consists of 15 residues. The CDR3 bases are TGTGCCAGCAGTCCGACAGGGAGCTCTGGAAACACCATATATTTT. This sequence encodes CASSPTGSSGNTIYF.

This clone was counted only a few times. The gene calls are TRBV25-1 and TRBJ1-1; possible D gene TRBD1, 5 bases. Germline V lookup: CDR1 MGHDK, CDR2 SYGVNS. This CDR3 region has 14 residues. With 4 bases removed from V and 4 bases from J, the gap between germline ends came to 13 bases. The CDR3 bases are TGTGCCAGCAGTGGACTGCAGGGTACCACTGAAGCTTTCTTT. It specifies CASSGLQGTTEAFF.

The CDR3 is CASRGTVSSPLHF. The CDR3 nucleotides are TGTGCCAGCAGGGGGACTGTTTCCTCACCCCTCCACTTT. The chain is built from TRBV2 and TRBJ1-6, with D perhaps TRBD1 (5 bases). Germline V gene lookup returns CDR1 SNHLY and CDR2 FYNNEI. The CDR3 totals 13 residues. V shed 6 bases and J shed 10 bases, with 13 bases lying between them.

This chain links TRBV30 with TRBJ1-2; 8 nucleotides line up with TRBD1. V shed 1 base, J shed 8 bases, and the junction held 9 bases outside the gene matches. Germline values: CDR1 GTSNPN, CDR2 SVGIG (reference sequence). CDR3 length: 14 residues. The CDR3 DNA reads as TGTGCCTGGAGTGCAGGACAGGGTTATGGGGGCTACACCTTC. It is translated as CAWSAGQGYGGYTF.

CDR3: CASSFSGDGGSPLHF. The CDR3 DNA reads TGTGCCAGCAGCTTTTCTGGGGACGGGGGTTCACCCCTCCACTTT. V gene TRBV7-2 combines with J gene TRBJ1-6, with a weak D call TRBD1 (5 bases). The CDR3 totals 15 residues. Per the germline V gene, CDR1 is SGHTA and CDR2 is FQGNSA. The germline V and J ends were trimmed by 3 bases and 9 bases, with 15 bases remaining between them. The full variable domain, completed using reference TRBV7-2 and TRBJ1-6, is GAGVSQSPSNKVTEKGKDVELRCDPISGHTALYWYRQSLGQGLEFLIYFQGNSAPDKSGLPSDRFSAERTGGSVSTLTIQRTQQEDSAVYLCASSFSGDGGSPLHFGNGTRLTVT.